This T cell receptor beta chain was recorded in a study of neoadjuvant anti-PD-1 for oral cavity cancer. Study-wide background: Around day 43, patients without progression received a fourth nivolumab dose before surgery.

Six replicates per PBMC sample, mostly from roughly 450 ng of genomic DNA. Measured with immunoSEQ multiplex PCR; TCRdb has only the in-frame clones, and not every one. This sample has around 31,000 clones, with about 87% found just once. Germline V gene lookup returns CDR1 MRHNA and CDR2 SNTAGT. The CDR3 is 15 amino acids. After removal of 5 bases from V and 5 bases from J, the junction contained 7 bases not matched to a gene. The J gene is TRBJ2-1, the V gene TRBV6-4, with 9 bases identical to TRBD1. Sequencing was performed on PBMCs, taken before nivolumab (anti-PD-1) treatment. This receptor was identified in a person aged 40-85 years with oral cavity squamous cell carcinoma. In DNA form, the CDR3 reads TGTGCCAGCAGTCGGGGAGGGACAGGGAACAATGAGCAGTTCTTC. Translated: CASSRGGTGNNEQFF.